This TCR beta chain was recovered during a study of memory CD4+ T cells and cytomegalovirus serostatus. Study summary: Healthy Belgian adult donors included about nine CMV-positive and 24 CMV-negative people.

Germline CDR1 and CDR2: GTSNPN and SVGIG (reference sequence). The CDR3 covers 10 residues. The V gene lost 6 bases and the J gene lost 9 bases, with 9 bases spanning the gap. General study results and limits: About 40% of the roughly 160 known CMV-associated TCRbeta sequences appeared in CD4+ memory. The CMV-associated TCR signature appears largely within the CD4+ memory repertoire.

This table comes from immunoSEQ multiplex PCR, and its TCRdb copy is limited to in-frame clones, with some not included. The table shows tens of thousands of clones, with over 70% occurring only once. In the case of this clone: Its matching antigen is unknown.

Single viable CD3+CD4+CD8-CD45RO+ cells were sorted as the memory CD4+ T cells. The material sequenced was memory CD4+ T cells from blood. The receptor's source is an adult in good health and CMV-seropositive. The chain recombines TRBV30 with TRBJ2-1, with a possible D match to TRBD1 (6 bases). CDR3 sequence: CACGQTEQFF. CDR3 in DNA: TGTGCCTGCGGACAGACTGAGCAGTTCTTC.